This TCR beta chain was captured in a study of a mutant IDH1 vaccine in newly diagnosed glioma. On the study more broadly: Of treated patients, approximately 62% were men and roughly 40% women, averaging 40.4 years. Beforehand, treatment had been radiotherapy, temozolomide, or both; the majority received both. Study-level findings and limits: Whatever changes occurred in top peripheral T cell clonotypes seemed unrelated to pseudoprogression.

The time point was: week 23, last vaccination. In every dose of vaccine, 300 ug of mutant IDH1 20-mer peptide was given alongside topical imiquimod. Sequencing used immunoSEQ multiplex PCR; TCRdb keeps in-frame clones, though not all of them. The sample has tens of thousands of clones; 65% to 90% are singletons. Note on this clone: What it binds is not known.

The ends were cut back, 0 bases at V and 8 bases at J, with 10 bases in the middle. CDR1 and CDR2 (germline): LGHNA, YSLEER. There are 13 residues in the CDR3. J is TRBJ1-2 and V is TRBV4-3; no clear D. Material: PBMCs, obtained from a glioma patient whose treatment included an IDH1 peptide vaccine. The sequence was obtained from a man aged 25 to 45 with glioma. Some clones in this sample may be carry-over from other donors' samples. Here the CDR3 DNA reads TGCGCCAGCAGCCAAGAGCAGGTGGGCGGCTACACCTTC. It translates to CASSQEQVGGYTF.